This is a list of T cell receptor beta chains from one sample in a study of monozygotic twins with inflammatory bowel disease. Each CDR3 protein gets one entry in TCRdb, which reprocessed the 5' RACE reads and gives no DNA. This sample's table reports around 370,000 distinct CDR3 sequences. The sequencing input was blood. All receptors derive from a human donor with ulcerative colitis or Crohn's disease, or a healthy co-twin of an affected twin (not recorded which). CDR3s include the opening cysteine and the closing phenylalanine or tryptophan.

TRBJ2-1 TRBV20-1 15 CSARDRFSVVGAQFF
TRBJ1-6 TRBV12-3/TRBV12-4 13 CASSQTGYSPLHF
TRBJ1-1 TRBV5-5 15 CASSFQPVRDTEAFF
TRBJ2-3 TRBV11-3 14 CASSAGTDTDTQYF
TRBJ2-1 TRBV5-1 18 CASSLARAAIIPYNEQFF
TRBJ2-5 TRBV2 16 CASSEGLARYQETQYF
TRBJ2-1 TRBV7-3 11 CASGGSAPEFF
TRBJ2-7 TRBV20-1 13 CSARGTGGHEQYF
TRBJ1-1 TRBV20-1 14 CSARRGLGNTEAFF
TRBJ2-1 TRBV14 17 CASSQDEVRGLYNEQFF
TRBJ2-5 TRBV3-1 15 CASSNSGTPRETQYF
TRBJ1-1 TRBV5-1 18 CASSLAGGQGLLNTEAFF
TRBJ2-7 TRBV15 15 CATSRIRDSPYEQYF
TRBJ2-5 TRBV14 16 CASSRNVQRGGETQYF
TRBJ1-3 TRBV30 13 CAWIRASGNTIYF
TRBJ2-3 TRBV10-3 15 CAISESRGGVNTQYF
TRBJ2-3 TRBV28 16 CASSTRTGQGSNTQYF
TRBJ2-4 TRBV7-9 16 CASSRGGAKAKNIQYF
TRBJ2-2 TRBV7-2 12 CASSLYSGELFF
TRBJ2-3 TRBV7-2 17 CASSLFPRGPKGDTQYF
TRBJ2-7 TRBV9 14 CASSLTGVSGEQYF
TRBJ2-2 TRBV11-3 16 CASSSGTAATTGELFF
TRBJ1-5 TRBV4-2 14 CASSQARQDQPQHF
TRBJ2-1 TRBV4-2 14 CASAELSSYNEQFF
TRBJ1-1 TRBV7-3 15 CASSQPGQGGAEAFF
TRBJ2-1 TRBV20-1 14 CSARAGGASNEQFF
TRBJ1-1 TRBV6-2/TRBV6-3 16 CASSPIGGRANTEAFF
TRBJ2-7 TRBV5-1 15 CASSMALGLSYEQYF
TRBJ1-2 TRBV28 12 CASSPTGEGYTF
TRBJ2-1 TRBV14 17 CASSQDEKLAGVHEQFF
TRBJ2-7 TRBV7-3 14 CASCPVGDSYEQYF
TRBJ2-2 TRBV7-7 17 CASSLASGGGATGELFF
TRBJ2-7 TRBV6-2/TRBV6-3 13 CASSYDRVYEQYF
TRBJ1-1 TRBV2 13 CASSGWVNTEAFF
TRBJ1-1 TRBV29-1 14 CSVEDPRGRDRAFF
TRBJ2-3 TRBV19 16 CASTAGQGASTDTQYF
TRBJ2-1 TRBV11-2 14 CASSFAVAGGEQFF
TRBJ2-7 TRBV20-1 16 CSARVLTGISPYEQYF
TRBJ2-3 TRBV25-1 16 CASSESVRGLSDTQYF
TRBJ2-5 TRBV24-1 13 CATSDSGLGTQYF
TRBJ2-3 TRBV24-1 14 CATSDAGVTDTQYF
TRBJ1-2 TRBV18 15 CASSPGRQGPYGYTF
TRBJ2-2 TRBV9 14 CASSVGGRGGELFF
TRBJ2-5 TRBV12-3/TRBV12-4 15 CASSPAGLRWETQYF
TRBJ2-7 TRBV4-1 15 CASSQVGTASYEQYF
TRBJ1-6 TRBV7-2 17 CASSLGGMGGTGSPLHF
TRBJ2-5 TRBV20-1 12 CSAKTGVETQYF
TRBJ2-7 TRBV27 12 CASSHNGYEQYF
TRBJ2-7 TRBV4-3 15 CASSQRLAGAIEQYF
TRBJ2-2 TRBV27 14 CASSDTMNTGELFF
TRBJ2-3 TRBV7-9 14 CATSAPTSTDTQYF
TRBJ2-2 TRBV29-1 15 CSVRDSILNTGELFF
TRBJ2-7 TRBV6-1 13 CASSESLRVEQYF
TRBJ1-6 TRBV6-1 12 CASSFSEPPLHF
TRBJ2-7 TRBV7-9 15 CASSLGQGLNYEQYF
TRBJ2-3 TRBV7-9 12 CAWGSVPDTQYF
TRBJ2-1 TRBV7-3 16 CASSLTAGLAYNEQFF
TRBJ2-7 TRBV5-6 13 CASSSWTSPEQYF
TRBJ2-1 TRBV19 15 CASSLTLPSYNEQFF